This TCR beta chain was recovered during a study of T cell responses to AZD1222 COVID-19 vaccine. In regard to this clone: The antigen remains undetermined.

The data were produced by immunoSEQ multiplex PCR, yet TCRdb's version contains in-frame clones alone and is incomplete. The table records about 78,000 clones, around 90% of them present only once. V gave up 0 bases and J gave up 3 bases, with 5 bases separating them. Germline CDR1 LGHNA, CDR2 YNFKEQ. This CDR3 is 13 amino acids long. Whole-study findings and limits: Spike-spanning, vaccine-associated CD4 TCRs were dominant at 160-218 and 743-854. Baseline antibody screening turned up just 6 or 7 seropositive AZD1222 recipients. Donors, mostly white British, included more females; clonal diversity was possibly underestimated.

The sample in question was peripheral blood, obtained on day 0 of AZD1222 vaccination. The V call is TRBV4-2, the J call TRBJ1-2, with unresolved D. This receptor was obtained from an adult in good health. The CDR3 coding sequence is TGTGCCAGCAGCCAAGATTCAGACTATGGCTACACCTTC. Protein: CASSQDSDYGYTF.